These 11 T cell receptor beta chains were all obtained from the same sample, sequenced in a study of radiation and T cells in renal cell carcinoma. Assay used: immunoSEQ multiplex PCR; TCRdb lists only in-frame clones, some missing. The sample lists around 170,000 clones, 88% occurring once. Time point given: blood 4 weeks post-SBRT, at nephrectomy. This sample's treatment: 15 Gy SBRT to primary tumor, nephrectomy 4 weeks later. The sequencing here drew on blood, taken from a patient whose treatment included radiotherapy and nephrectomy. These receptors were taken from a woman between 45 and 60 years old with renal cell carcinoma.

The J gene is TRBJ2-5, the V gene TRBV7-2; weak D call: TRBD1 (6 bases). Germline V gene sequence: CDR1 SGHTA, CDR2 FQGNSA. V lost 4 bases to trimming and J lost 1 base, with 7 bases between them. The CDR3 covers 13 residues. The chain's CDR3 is CASSYRVQETQYF. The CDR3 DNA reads TGTGCCAGCAGCTACAGGGTCCAAGAGACCCAGTACTTC.

CDR3 DNA: TGTGCCAGCAGTGCGCCTAGCCTGGAGACCCAGTACTTC. Translated: CASSAPSLETQYF. The rearrangement uses TRBV2 and TRBJ2-5; tentatively, D is TRBD2 (5 bases). V gave up 4 bases and J gave up 5 bases, with 11 bases separating them. From germline, CDR1 is SNHLY and CDR2 FYNNEI. The CDR3 runs to 13 residues.

This chain's CDR3 is CASSSIPGQVYEQYF. CDR3 coding DNA: TGTGCCAGCAGCTCCATACCGGGACAGGTCTACGAGCAGTACTTC. This chain links TRBV5-5 with TRBJ2-7; 8 bases map to TRBD1. The germline V gene has CDR1 SGHKS and CDR2 YYEKEE (reference sequence). The CDR3 contains 15 residues. Trimming removed 3 bases from V and 3 bases from J; junction bases left unmatched: 8.

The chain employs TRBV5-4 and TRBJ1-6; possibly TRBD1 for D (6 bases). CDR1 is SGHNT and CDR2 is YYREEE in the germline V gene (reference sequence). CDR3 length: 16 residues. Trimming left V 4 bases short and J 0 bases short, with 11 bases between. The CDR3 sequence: CASSQGQYSYNSPLHF. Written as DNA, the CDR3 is TGTGCCAGCAGCCAAGGACAGTACTCCTATAATTCACCCCTCCACTTT.

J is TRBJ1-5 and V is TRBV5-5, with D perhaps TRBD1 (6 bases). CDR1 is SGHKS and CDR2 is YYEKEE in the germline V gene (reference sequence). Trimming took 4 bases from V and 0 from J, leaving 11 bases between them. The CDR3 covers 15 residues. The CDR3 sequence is CASSRDIYSNQPQHF. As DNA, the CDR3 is TGTGCCAGCAGCAGGGACATCTATAGCAATCAGCCCCAGCATTTT. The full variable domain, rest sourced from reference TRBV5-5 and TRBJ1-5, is DAGVTQSPTHLIKTRGQQVTLRCSPISGHKSVSWYQQVLGQGPQFIFQYYEKEERGRGNFPDRFSARQFPNYSSELNVNALLLGDSALYLCASSRDIYSNQPQHFGDGTRLSIL.

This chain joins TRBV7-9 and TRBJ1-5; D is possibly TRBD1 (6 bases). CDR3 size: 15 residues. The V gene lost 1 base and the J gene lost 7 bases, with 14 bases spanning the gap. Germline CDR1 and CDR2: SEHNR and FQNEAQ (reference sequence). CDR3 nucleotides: TGTGCCAGCAGCTTAGGGGATGGGGGCAGGCAGCCCCAGCATTTT. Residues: CASSLGDGGRQPQHF.

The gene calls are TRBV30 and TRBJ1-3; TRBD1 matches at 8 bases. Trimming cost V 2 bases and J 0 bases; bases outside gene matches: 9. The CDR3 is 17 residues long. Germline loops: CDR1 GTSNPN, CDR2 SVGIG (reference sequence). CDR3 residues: CAWSHPGQASSGNTIYF. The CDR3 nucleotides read TGTGCCTGGAGTCATCCGGGACAGGCGTCCTCTGGAAACACCATATATTTT.

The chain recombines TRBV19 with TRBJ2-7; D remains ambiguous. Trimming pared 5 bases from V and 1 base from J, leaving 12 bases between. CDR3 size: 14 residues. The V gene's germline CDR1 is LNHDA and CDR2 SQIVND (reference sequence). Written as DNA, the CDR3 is TGTGCCAGTAGTCTATCCCCCCCTTCCTACGAGCAGTACTTC. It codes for CASSLSPPSYEQYF.

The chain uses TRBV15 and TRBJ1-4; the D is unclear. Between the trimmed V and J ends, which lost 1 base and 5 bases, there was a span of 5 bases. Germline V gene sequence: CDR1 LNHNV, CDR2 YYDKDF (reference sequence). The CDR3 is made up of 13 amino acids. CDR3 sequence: CATSRGQNEKLFF. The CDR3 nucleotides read TGTGCCACCAGCAGAGGGCAAAATGAAAAACTGTTTTTT.

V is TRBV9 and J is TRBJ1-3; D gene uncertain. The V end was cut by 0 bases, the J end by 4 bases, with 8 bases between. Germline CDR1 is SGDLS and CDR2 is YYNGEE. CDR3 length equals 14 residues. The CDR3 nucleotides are TGTGCCAGCAGCGTAGGGTGGACGGGAAACACCATATATTTT. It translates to CASSVGWTGNTIYF.

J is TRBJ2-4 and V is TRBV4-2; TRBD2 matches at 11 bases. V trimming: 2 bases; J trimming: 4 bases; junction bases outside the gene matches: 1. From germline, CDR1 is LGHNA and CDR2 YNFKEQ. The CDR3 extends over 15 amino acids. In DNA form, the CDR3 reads TGTGCCAGCAGCCAACTAGCGGGGGGTAAAAACATTCAGTACTTC. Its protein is CASSQLAGGKNIQYF.